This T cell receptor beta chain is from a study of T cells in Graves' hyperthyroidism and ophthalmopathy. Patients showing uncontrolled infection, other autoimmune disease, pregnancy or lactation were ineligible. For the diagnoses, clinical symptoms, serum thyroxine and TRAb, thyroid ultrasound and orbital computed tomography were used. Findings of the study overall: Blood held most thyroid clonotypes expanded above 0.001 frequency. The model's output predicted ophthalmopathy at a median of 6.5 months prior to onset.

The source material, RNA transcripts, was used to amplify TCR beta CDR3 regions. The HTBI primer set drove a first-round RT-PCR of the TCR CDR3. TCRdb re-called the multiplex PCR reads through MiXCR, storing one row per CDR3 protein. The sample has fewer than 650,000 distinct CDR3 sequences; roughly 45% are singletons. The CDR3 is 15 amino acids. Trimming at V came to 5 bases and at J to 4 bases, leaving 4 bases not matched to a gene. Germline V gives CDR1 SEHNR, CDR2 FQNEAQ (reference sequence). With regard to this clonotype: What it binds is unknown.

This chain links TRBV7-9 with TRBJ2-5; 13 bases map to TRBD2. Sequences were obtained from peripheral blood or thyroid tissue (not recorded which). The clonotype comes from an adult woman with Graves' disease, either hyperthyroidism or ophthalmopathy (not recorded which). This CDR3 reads CASSTRLAGGETQYF. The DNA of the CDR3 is TGTGCCAGCAGCACCAGACTAGCGGGAGGAGAGACCCAGTACTTC. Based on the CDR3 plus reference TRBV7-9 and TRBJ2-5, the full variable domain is DTGVSQNPRHKITKRGQNVTFRCDPISEHNRLYWYRQTLGQGPEFLTYFQNEAQLEKSRLLSDRFSAERPKGSFSTLEIQRTEQGDSAMYLCASSTRLAGGETQYFGPGTRLLVL.